This T cell receptor beta chain was captured in a study of blood T cell repertoires in COVID-19. Study overall: In each case, the material was cDNA or gDNA derived from T cells, B-cell-depleted T cells, or PBMCs.

Germline CDR1 and CDR2: MDHEN and SYDVKM. The CDR3 is 13 residues long. The trim removed 10 bases at V and 7 bases at J, leaving 10 bases unmatched. Assay used: immunoSEQ multiplex PCR; TCRdb lists only in-frame clones, some missing. The table shows some 210,000 clones, with approximately 80% occurring only once. This clonotype was sampled from a woman between 45 and 60 years old with acute COVID-19. The J gene is TRBJ1-2, the V gene TRBV28; TRBD1 matches at 9 bases. The sample consisted of PBMCs or T cells enriched from blood (not recorded which). The CDR3: CAISQTGGVGYTF. The CDR3 DNA is TGTGCCATTTCGCAGACAGGGGGTGTTGGCTACACCTTC.